The 18 T cell receptor beta chains listed next were all sequenced from one sample in a study of brain T cells in children with intractable seizures. Sequenced by immunoSEQ multiplex PCR; TCRdb stores in-frame clones only, minus some. This table holds 110,000 or so clones, 85% to 95% found once. The sample consisted of peripheral blood, taken at surgery. These receptors were obtained from a boy younger than two with hemimegalencephaly and intractable seizures.

This chain connects TRBV18 to TRBJ1-1, with TRBD1 as a possible D gene (6 bases). Germline lookup yields CDR1 KGHSH and CDR2 LQKENI. This CDR3 has 15 residues. Trimming removed 3 bases from V and 1 base from J, with 12 bases in between. As DNA, the CDR3 is TGTGCCAGCTCACCTACTGGGACAAGGAACACTGAAGCTTTCTTT. As protein: CASSPTGTRNTEAFF.

The chain carries TRBV10-3 and TRBJ2-7; D may be TRBD1 (6 bases). This CDR3 contains 13 residues. The ends were cut back, 6 bases at V and 0 bases at J, with 9 bases in the middle. The germline V gene has CDR1 ENHRY and CDR2 SYGVKD. The CDR3 bases are TGTGCCATCAGGGGGACAAGCTCCTACGAGCAGTACTTC. It is translated as CAIRGTSSYEQYF.

The chain carries TRBV6-6 and TRBJ1-2; a weak D match, TRBD1 (6 bases). Deletions cut 5 bases from V and 1 base from J, with 8 bases between. Per the germline V gene, CDR1 is MNHNY and CDR2 is SVGAGI (reference sequence). The CDR3 consists of 13 residues. For the CDR3, the DNA is TGTGCCAGCAGTCTGGACAGTAACTATGGCTACACCTTC. It translates to CASSLDSNYGYTF.

The chain links TRBV5-1 to TRBJ2-5; D not resolved. Germline loops: CDR1 SGHRS, CDR2 YFSETQ. Trimming took 0 bases from V and 0 from J, leaving 3 bases between them. The CDR3 totals 13 residues. The CDR3 DNA sequence: TGCGCCAGCAGCTTGGGGAACCAAGAGACCCAGTACTTC. This translates into CASSLGNQETQYF.

The chain combines TRBV11-3 with TRBJ2-5; D possibly corresponds to TRBD1 (7 bases). Trimming cost V 5 bases and J 2 bases, with 15 bases left between them. Germline V gene data show CDR1 as SGHNT and CDR2 as YENEEA. The CDR3 contains 15 residues. The CDR3 here is CASSAWDSGQETQYF. CDR3 nucleotide sequence: TGTGCCAGCAGCGCCTGGGACAGCGGGCAAGAGACCCAGTACTTC.

V usage is TRBV2 and J usage is TRBJ2-6; the D is unclear. Trimming removed 4 bases at V and 1 base at J, with 11 bases between. Per germline, CDR1 SNHLY and CDR2 FYNNEI. This CDR3 has 16 amino acids. The CDR3 loop is CASSVFKGSGANVLTF. CDR3 nucleotides: TGTGCCAGCAGTGTTTTCAAAGGGTCTGGGGCCAACGTCCTGACTTTC.

J is TRBJ1-2 and V is TRBV2; possible D gene TRBD1, 5 bases. V lost 6 bases and J 8 bases, leaving 16 bases between the germline ends. The CDR3 has 13 amino acids. The germline gives CDR1 SNHLY, CDR2 FYNNEI. CDR3 coding DNA: TGTGCCAGCAGAGTTACAGGTTTGGGCGGCTACACCTTC. Its translation is CASRVTGLGGYTF.

The V call is TRBV7-9, the J call TRBJ1-1, with 8 nucleotides matching TRBD1. This CDR3 has 13 residues. Germline CDR1 reads SEHNR; CDR2 reads FQNEAQ (reference sequence). The junction had 4 bases not matched to a gene; V was cut back by 6 bases and J by 4 bases. This chain's CDR3 is CASRQGGGTEAFF. The DNA for the CDR3 is TGTGCCAGCAGACAGGGGGGTGGCACTGAAGCTTTCTTT. Based on the CDR3 plus reference TRBV7-9 and TRBJ1-1, the full variable domain is DTGVSQNPRHKITKRGQNVTFRCDPISEHNRLYWYRQTLGQGPEFLTYFQNEAQLEKSRLLSDRFSAERPKGSFSTLEIQRTEQGDSAMYLCASRQGGGTEAFFGQGTRLTVV.

The chain is built from TRBV29-1 and TRBJ1-3; the D is unclear. V was clipped by 5 bases and J by 3 bases, with 8 bases between them. The germline CDR1 and CDR2 sequences are SQVTM and ANQGSEA. The CDR3 length is 12 residues. The CDR3 here is CSVTPDGNTIYF. The CDR3 coding sequence is TGCAGCGTTACCCCTGATGGAAACACCATATATTTT.

The CDR3: CASSLGGRTSYEQYF. CDR3 sequence (DNA): TGTGCCAGCAGCTTAGGCGGGAGGACCTCCTACGAGCAGTACTTC. V usage is TRBV7-6 and J usage is TRBJ2-7; 8 bases are a match to TRBD2. Losses at the gene ends were 1 base for V and 0 bases for J; bases not matched to a gene: 2. CDR3 length: 15 amino acids. Per the germline V gene, CDR1 is SGHVS and CDR2 is FNYEAQ.

This chain links TRBV6-2 or TRBV6-3 with TRBJ1-1; TRBD1 matches at 7 bases. The length of the CDR3 is 19 residues. Germline assignment: CDR1 MNHEY and CDR2 SVGEGT. Losses at the gene ends were 5 bases for V and 0 bases for J; bases not matched to a gene: 18. CDR3 coding DNA: TGTGCCAGCAGTCCCAAAGGCCTAATGGGGACAGCCTTGAACACTGAAGCTTTCTTT. Residues: CASSPKGLMGTALNTEAFF.

The chain is built from TRBV7-9 and TRBJ1-6; 7 positions agree with TRBD1. The J segment lost 7 bases and the V segment lost 4 bases, leaving 10 bases of the junction unmatched. CDR1 SEHNR and CDR2 FQNEAQ come from the germline V gene (reference sequence). The CDR3 contains 16 residues. CDR3 DNA: TGTGCCAGCAGCTATCCCGTGACAGGGCGGAATTCACCCCTCCACTTT. Translation gives CASSYPVTGRNSPLHF. Together with reference TRBV7-9 and TRBJ1-6, the CDR3 gives the full variable domain: DTGVSQNPRHKITKRGQNVTFRCDPISEHNRLYWYRQTLGQGPEFLTYFQNEAQLEKSRLLSDRFSAERPKGSFSTLEIQRTEQGDSAMYLCASSYPVTGRNSPLHFGNGTRLTVT.

This sequence joins TRBV7-3 and TRBJ2-5; D gene unclear. Deletions cut 5 bases from V and 7 bases from J, with 14 bases between. CDR3 size: 13 residues. CDR1 SGHTA and CDR2 FQGTGA come from the germline V gene. The DNA for the CDR3 is TGTGCCAGCAGCCCCCTGGCCCGTGGGACCCAGTACTTC. Translating it yields CASSPLARGTQYF.

This rearrangement joins TRBV10-3 to TRBJ2-7; 7 nucleotides line up with TRBD2. Germline V gene data show CDR1 as ENHRY and CDR2 as SYGVKD. This CDR3 contains 15 residues. Trimming at V came to 3 bases and at J to 0 bases, leaving 5 bases not matched to a gene. CDR3 amino acids: CAISESGTTSYEQYF. CDR3 DNA sequence: TGTGCCATCAGTGAATCTGGGACTACCTCCTACGAGCAGTACTTC.

V usage is TRBV11-3 and J usage is TRBJ2-5; D could derive from TRBD1 or TRBD2 (6 bases each). This CDR3 is built from 15 residues. Germline V lookup: CDR1 SGHNT, CDR2 YENEEA. Between the trimmed V and J ends, which lost 10 bases and 2 bases, there was a span of 20 bases. This CDR3 reads CATSAGEDGQETQYF. In nucleotides, the CDR3 is TGTGCCACCTCGGCAGGGGAGGATGGGCAAGAGACCCAGTACTTC.

The chain combines TRBV21-1 with TRBJ2-5. TRBV21-1 is assigned pseudogene status. This CDR3 comprises 16 residues. Here the CDR3 reads CASTRGGGRNQETQYF. CDR3 bases: TGTGCCAGCACCCGTGGGGGTGGCAGAAACCAAGAGACCCAGTACTTC.

This chain joins TRBV25-1 and TRBJ1-5, with D maybe TRBD1 (5 bases). This CDR3 comprises 13 residues. Germline CDR1 is MGHDK and CDR2 is SYGVNS. Trimming shortened V by 4 bases and J by 6 bases, and 10 bases separated the two germline ends. The CDR3 DNA reads as TGTGCCAGCAGTGTAGGGGAGGGTCAGCCCCAGCATTTT. Its protein product is CASSVGEGQPQHF. The full variable domain, rest sourced from reference TRBV25-1 and TRBJ1-5, is EADIYQTPRYLVIGTGKKITLECSQTMGHDKMYWYQQDPGMELHLIHYSYGVNSTEKGDLSSESTVSRIRTEHFPLTLESARPSHTSQYLCASSVGEGQPQHFGDGTRLSIL.

The DNA for the CDR3 is TGTGCCAGCAGTAGGGGGTCAGGCCCCCCTAACGAGCAGTACTTC. Residues: CASSRGSGPPNEQYF. This chain uses TRBV6-5 with TRBJ2-7, with D perhaps matching TRBD1 (6 bases). Per germline, CDR1 MNHEY and CDR2 SVGAGI. V was pared by 5 bases and J by 5 bases, with 19 bases between. The CDR3 runs 15 residues.